This T cell receptor (beta chain) was sequenced for a study of T cell responses to AZD1222 COVID-19 vaccine. Whole-study findings and limits: Clonal diversity was possibly underestimated; the donors were predominantly white British and more often female. Seropositive at baseline were only a handful of AZD1222 recipients. Breadth and depth of Spike-specific TCRs rose after two AZD1222 doses. After the peak T cell response, and only then, were repertoires sampled.

Trimming cost V 5 bases and J 5 bases, with 13 bases left between them. The germline gives CDR1 MRHNA, CDR2 SNTAGT. The CDR3 covers 14 residues. TCRdb's table, derived via immunoSEQ multiplex PCR, lists solely in-frame clones and lacks some. The repertoire holds 200,000 to 300,000 clones, with roughly 93% as singletons. As to this clone: What it recognizes is unknown.

The V and J genes are TRBV6-4 and TRBJ2-1; a possible D gene is TRBD2 (6 bases). This clonotype originated in an adult in good health. Sequencing was performed on peripheral blood, taken on day 0 of AZD1222 vaccination. The chain's CDR3 is CASSPGETHNEQFF. The CDR3 DNA sequence: TGTGCCAGCAGTCCGGGGGAGACCCACAATGAGCAGTTCTTC.